The 27 T cell receptor beta chains presented below share a single source sample, sequenced in a study of T cell changes during pregnancy in multiple sclerosis. Sequencing used immunoSEQ multiplex PCR; TCRdb keeps in-frame clones, though not all of them. The profile covers 60,000 or so clones, with 80% to 95% appearing a single time and 0.65% to 0.9% taken by the ten largest. Sample: peripheral blood, taken in the first trimester of pregnancy. All receptors come from a female donor with multiple sclerosis, enrolled in a pregnancy study.

This chain joins TRBV9 and TRBJ1-1; maybe TRBD1 (5 bases). Per germline, CDR1 SGDLS and CDR2 YYNGEE. V shed 2 bases and J shed 6 bases, with 11 bases lying between them. This CDR3 spans 13 amino acids. CDR3: CASSVTGGAEAFF. CDR3 bases: TGTGCCAGCAGCGTCACCGGGGGTGCTGAAGCTTTCTTT.

This rearrangement joins TRBV6-5 to TRBJ2-5; TRBD1 aligns across 7 bases. V shed 6 bases, J shed 1 base, and the junction held 5 bases outside the gene matches. This CDR3 has 14 residues. Germline loops: CDR1 MNHEY, CDR2 SVGAGI. In DNA, the CDR3 is TGTGCCAGCAGCCCAGACAGGGTCCAAGAGACCCAGTACTTC. Its protein is CASSPDRVQETQYF.

The CDR3 region is CASSPSWDRGNGYTF. The CDR3 coding sequence is TGTGCCAGCAGTCCTTCATGGGACAGGGGTAATGGCTACACCTTC. The genes are TRBV6-1 and TRBJ1-2, with 10 positions matching TRBD1. The CDR3 runs to 15 residues. The V and J ends lost 5 bases and 6 bases, in that order; junction bases with no gene match: 9. Per germline, CDR1 MNHNS and CDR2 SASEGT.

The J gene is TRBJ2-1, the V gene TRBV7-3, with TRBD2 identical over 9 bases. This CDR3 has 15 residues. The ends lost 5 bases at V and 7 bases at J; junction bases unmatched: 9. Per the germline V gene, CDR1 is SGHTA and CDR2 is FQGTGA. The chain's CDR3 is CASSGLAGLGNEQFF. The CDR3 nucleotides read TGTGCCAGCAGCGGGCTAGCGGGGCTGGGGAATGAGCAGTTCTTC.

This clone was counted once. The chain joins TRBV5-4 to TRBJ2-4, with D possibly being TRBD2 (6 bases). Trimming shortened V by 0 bases and J by 8 bases, and 9 bases separated the two germline ends. Per the germline V gene, CDR1 is SGHNT and CDR2 is YYREEE (reference sequence). This CDR3 region has 13 residues. CDR3 DNA: TGTGCCAGCAGCTTGGAGGCGGGGTACATTCAGTACTTC. It codes for CASSLEAGYIQYF.

The V gene is TRBV18, the J gene TRBJ1-5, with unresolved D. The V end was cut by 6 bases, the J end by 0 bases, with 9 bases between. The length of the CDR3 is 14 residues. Germline V lookup: CDR1 KGHSH, CDR2 LQKENI. In nucleotides, the CDR3 is TGTGCCAGCTCCCCCGGGAATAGCAATCAGCCCCAGCATTTT. Encoded protein: CASSPGNSNQPQHF. Supplemented by reference TRBV18 and TRBJ1-5, the full variable domain reads NAGVMQNPRHLVRRRGQEARLRCSPMKGHSHVYWYRQLPEEGLKFMVYLQKENIIDESGMPKERFSAEFPKEGPSILRIQQVVRGDSAAYFCASSPGNSNQPQHFGDGTRLSIL.

The chain is built from TRBV29-1 and TRBJ1-1, with D perhaps matching TRBD1 (6 bases). Germline CDR1 SQVTM, CDR2 ANQGSEA. This CDR3 spans 12 amino acids. Trimming cost V 4 bases and J 3 bases, with 9 bases left between them. CDR3 coding DNA: TGCAGCGTTGGGACAGCTTACACTGAAGCTTTCTTT. Its translation is CSVGTAYTEAFF.

The chain uses TRBV4-1 and TRBJ1-1; D unresolved. The V end was cut by 1 base, the J end by 1 base, with 10 bases between. This CDR3 spans 15 amino acids. Per germline, CDR1 MGHRA and CDR2 YSYEKL. The CDR3 region is CASSQVPQANTEAFF. In DNA form, the CDR3 reads TGCGCCAGCAGCCAAGTACCCCAGGCGAACACTGAAGCTTTCTTT.

This sequence joins TRBV30 and TRBJ2-7, with 7 nucleotides matching TRBD2. V lost 4 bases, J lost 3 bases, and 6 bases stayed unmatched. This CDR3 has 13 residues. Germline CDR1 GTSNPN, CDR2 SVGIG (reference sequence). The CDR3 DNA follows: TGTGCCTGGAATTGGGGGGGAGGCTACGAGCAGTACTTC. Protein: CAWNWGGGYEQYF.

V usage is TRBV19 and J usage is TRBJ2-7, with D possibly TRBD1 on 6 matching bases. V was trimmed by 3 bases and J by 3 bases, leaving 12 bases between them. Germline assignment: CDR1 LNHDA and CDR2 SQIVND (reference sequence). This CDR3 is 14 amino acids long. The CDR3 DNA follows: TGTGCCAGTAGTATTCCGGGGACACGCTACGAGCAGTACTTC. It yields the protein CASSIPGTRYEQYF.

The chain employs TRBV6-6 and TRBJ2-4; possible D gene TRBD2, 6 bases. V was pared by 7 bases and J by 0 bases, with 16 bases between. CDR1 is MNHNY, CDR2 SVGAGI, per germline (reference sequence). CDR3 size: 16 residues. The CDR3 DNA is TGTGCCAGCAATCCCCGGGGCGGGGTAGCCAAAAACATTCAGTACTTC. Amino acid sequence: CASNPRGGVAKNIQYF.

The chain has TRBV30 and TRBJ1-5; D perhaps matches TRBD1 (6 bases). The V gene lost 2 bases and the J gene lost 2 bases, with 13 bases spanning the gap. The CDR3 sequence is 15 residues long. Germline assignment: CDR1 GTSNPN and CDR2 SVGIG (reference sequence). The CDR3 loop is CAWSQGGFGNQPQHF. For the CDR3, the DNA is TGTGCCTGGAGTCAAGGGGGTTTCGGCAATCAGCCCCAGCATTTT.

The chain is built from TRBV5-1 and TRBJ1-2; tentatively, D is TRBD1 (6 bases). Trimming pared 3 bases from V and 3 bases from J, leaving 12 bases between. The germline gives CDR1 SGHRS, CDR2 YFSETQ. The CDR3 is 14 residues long. Here the CDR3 reads CASSSQGGDYGYTF. The CDR3 DNA is TGCGCCAGCAGCTCACAGGGTGGGGACTATGGCTACACCTTC.

The CDR3 reads CASSLEPELEAFF. The CDR3 DNA reads as TGCGCCAGCAGCTTGGAGCCCGAGCTCGAAGCTTTCTTT. The gene calls are TRBV5-1 and TRBJ1-1; the D is unclear. The V and J ends lost 0 bases and 8 bases respectively, with 11 bases between them. The CDR3 is made up of 13 amino acids. Germline values: CDR1 SGHRS, CDR2 YFSETQ.

V and J are TRBV7-9 and TRBJ1-1; TRBD1 might be the D (6 bases). CDR3 length: 11 residues. V was cut by 5 bases and J by 11 bases, with 12 bases left in between. CDR1 and CDR2 from the germline V gene are SEHNR and FQNEAQ (reference sequence). The CDR3 region is CASSPGGGAFF. CDR3 nucleotides: TGTGCCAGCAGCCCCGGGGGGGGCGCTTTCTTT. Full variable domain (rest looked up from reference TRBV7-9 and TRBJ1-1): DTGVSQNPRHKITKRGQNVTFRCDPISEHNRLYWYRQTLGQGPEFLTYFQNEAQLEKSRLLSDRFSAERPKGSFSTLEIQRTEQGDSAMYLCASSPGGGAFFGQGTRLTVV.

The genes are TRBV7-2 and TRBJ2-1, with 11 bases lining up with TRBD2. The germline V gene encodes CDR1 SGHTA and CDR2 FQGNSA. Trimming removed 2 bases from V and 6 bases from J; junction bases left unmatched: 3. This CDR3 contains 15 residues. In DNA form, the CDR3 reads TGTGCCAGCAGCTTAACTAGCGGGGGTTTCAATGAGCAGTTCTTC. It specifies CASSLTSGGFNEQFF.

The J gene is TRBJ2-1, the V gene TRBV14; a weak D match, TRBD1 (6 bases). There are 14 residues in the CDR3. V lost 4 bases and J lost 4, with 11 bases in between. From germline, CDR1 is SGHDN and CDR2 FVKESK. The CDR3 DNA reads as TGTGCCAGCAGCCCCCTAGGGGGATACAATGAGCAGTTCTTC. Translating it yields CASSPLGGYNEQFF. The full variable domain, rest sourced from reference TRBV14 and TRBJ2-1, is EAGVTQFPSHSVIEKGQTVTLRCDPISGHDNLYWYRRVMGKEIKFLLHFVKESKQDESGMPNNRFLAERTGGTYSTLKVQPAELEDSGVYFCASSPLGGYNEQFFGPGTRLTVL.

The CDR3 DNA is TGTGCCAGCAGTACTCACAGGGGCTACGAGCAGTACTTC. It codes for CASSTHRGYEQYF. The gene calls are TRBV27 and TRBJ2-7, with TRBD1 identical over 7 bases. CDR1 is MNHEY and CDR2 is SMNVEV in the germline V gene (reference sequence). V lost 5 bases and J lost 3; bases outside the gene matches: 4. This CDR3 region has 13 residues.

This chain links TRBV25-1 with TRBJ1-2; 10 positions agree with TRBD1. The germline gives CDR1 MGHDK, CDR2 SYGVNS. The CDR3 covers 15 residues. Trimming took 6 bases from V and 4 from J; bases not matched to a gene: 8. As DNA, the CDR3 is TGTGCCAGCAGCCGCGCGGGGACAGGGGCCTATGGCTACACCTTC. It translates to CASSRAGTGAYGYTF.

The chain joins TRBV11-3 to TRBJ2-2; 12 nucleotides match TRBD1. J was trimmed by 0 bases and V by 5 bases; bases with no gene match: 10. CDR1 and CDR2 from the germline V gene are SGHNT and YENEEA. CDR3 length equals 19 residues. The CDR3 sequence: CASSPSPGQGAPNTGELFF. The CDR3 DNA follows: TGTGCCAGCAGCCCGAGCCCGGGACAGGGGGCGCCGAACACCGGGGAGCTGTTTTTT.

The chain recombines TRBV18 with TRBJ2-7; 7 bases align to TRBD1. Trimming removed 3 bases from V and 3 bases from J; junction bases left unmatched: 11. In germline, CDR1 is KGHSH, CDR2 LQKENI. This CDR3 is built from 16 residues. DNA for the CDR3: TGTGCCAGCTCACCGCCAGGGACAGTAGCCGGCTACGAGCAGTACTTC. It specifies CASSPPGTVAGYEQYF.

The chain couples TRBV4-2 to TRBJ1-2; D perhaps matches TRBD1 (5 bases). Germline CDR1 and CDR2: LGHNA and YNFKEQ. There are 12 residues in the CDR3. Deletions cut 1 base from V and 7 bases from J, with 7 bases between. Here the CDR3 reads CASSQGQFGYTF. The CDR3, as DNA: TGTGCCAGCAGCCAAGGACAGTTTGGCTACACCTTC.

This chain joins TRBV28 and TRBJ1-2; 10 nucleotides line up with TRBD1. Germline V CDR1 and CDR2: MDHEN, SYDVKM. Trimming cost V 6 bases and J 5 bases; bases outside gene matches: 6. CDR3 length equals 14 residues. The CDR3 DNA sequence: TGTGCCAGCAGACGACAGGGGGCGTCTTATGGCTACACCTTC. Translating gives CASRRQGASYGYTF.

The sample holds a few counts of this clone. The J gene is TRBJ1-5, the V gene TRBV18; D perhaps matches TRBD1 (5 bases). V was shortened by 3 bases and J by 9 bases, with 15 bases between the two germline ends. The CDR3 consists of 14 residues. CDR1 is KGHSH and CDR2 is LQKENI in the germline V gene. The CDR3 sequence is CASSPSTGGGPQHF. The CDR3 DNA is TGTGCCAGCTCACCGAGTACGGGCGGGGGGCCCCAGCATTTT.

This clone was counted once. The V and J genes are TRBV11-3 and TRBJ1-1, with D perhaps TRBD1 (6 bases). This CDR3 is built from 13 residues. Germline loops: CDR1 SGHNT, CDR2 YENEEA. Trimming removed 0 bases from V and 12 bases from J, with 14 bases in between. The CDR3 region is CASSLDPNRDTFF. The DNA of the CDR3 is TGTGCCAGCAGCTTAGATCCGAACAGGGATACTTTCTTT.

The chain links TRBV13 to TRBJ2-3; 10 bases are shared with TRBD2. This CDR3 contains 14 residues. Germline trimming cut 7 bases from V and 3 bases from J; bases unmatched to any gene: 4. Germline loops: CDR1 PRHDT, CDR2 FYEKMQ (reference sequence). CDR3 in amino acids: CASTGLAETDTQYF. For the CDR3, the DNA is TGTGCCAGCACCGGACTAGCGGAGACAGATACGCAGTATTTT. Full variable domain (remainder filled in from reference TRBV13 and TRBJ2-3): AAGVIQSPRHLIKEKRETATLKCYPIPRHDTVYWYQQGPGQDPQFLISFYEKMQSDKGSIPDRFSAQQFSDYHSELNMSSLELGDSALYFCASTGLAETDTQYFGPGTRLTVL.

V is TRBV7-9 and J is TRBJ1-1; no firm D call. The V and J ends lost 3 bases and 6 bases respectively, with 8 bases between them. The CDR3 spans 12 residues. The germline V gene encodes CDR1 SEHNR and CDR2 FQNEAQ (reference sequence). The CDR3 nucleotides read TGTGCCAGCAGCTTCCAGAGGCCTGAAGCTTTCTTT. As protein: CASSFQRPEAFF.